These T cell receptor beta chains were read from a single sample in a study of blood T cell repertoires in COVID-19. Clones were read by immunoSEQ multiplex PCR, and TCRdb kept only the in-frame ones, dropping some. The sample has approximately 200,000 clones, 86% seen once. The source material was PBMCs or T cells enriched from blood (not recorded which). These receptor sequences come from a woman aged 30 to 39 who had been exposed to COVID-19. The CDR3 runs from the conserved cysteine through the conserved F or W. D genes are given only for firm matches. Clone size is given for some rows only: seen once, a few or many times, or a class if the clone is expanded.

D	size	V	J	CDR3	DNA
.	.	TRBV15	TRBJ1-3	CATSRDVAGGPNTIYF	TGTGCCACCAGCAGAGATGTGGCAGGAGGGCCAAACACCATATATTTT
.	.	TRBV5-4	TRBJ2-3	CASSLGSATDTQYF	TGTGCCAGCAGCTTGGGGAGCGCAACAGATACGCAGTATTTT
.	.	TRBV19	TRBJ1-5	CASRVSYSNQPQHF	TGTGCCAGTAGAGTCTCCTATAGCAATCAGCCCCAGCATTTT
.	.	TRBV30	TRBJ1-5	CAWSYTNQPQHF	TGTGCCTGGAGTTATACTAATCAGCCCCAGCATTTT
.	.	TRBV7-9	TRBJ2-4	CASSTTDRIKNIQYF	TGTGCCAGCAGCACAACCGACAGGATCAAAAACATTCAGTACTTC
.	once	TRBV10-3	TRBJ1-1	CATRFGDTEAFF	TGTGCCACCAGGTTCGGAGACACTGAAGCTTTCTTT
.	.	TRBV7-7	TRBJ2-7	CASSPGAGYEQYF	TGTGCCAGCAGCCCCGGGGCGGGATACGAGCAGTACTTC
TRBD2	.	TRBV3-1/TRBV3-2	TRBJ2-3	CASSQRFLSGGASDTQYF	TGTGCCAGCAGCCAACGCTTCCTTAGCGGGGGGGCATCAGATACGCAGTATTTT
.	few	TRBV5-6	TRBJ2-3	CASSQERSGTDTQYF	TGTGCCAGCAGCCAGGAACGCAGCGGGACAGATACGCAGTATTTT
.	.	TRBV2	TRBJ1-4	CASRLEGEEKLFF	TGTGCCAGCCGATTGGAGGGCGAAGAAAAACTGTTTTTT
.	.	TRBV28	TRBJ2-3	CASTPGLITDTQYF	TGTGCCAGCACCCCGGGACTGATCACAGATACGCAGTATTTT
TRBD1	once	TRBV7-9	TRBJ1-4	CASTLGQGTTNEKLFF	TGTGCCAGCACCTTAGGACAGGGCACAACTAATGAAAAACTGTTTTTT
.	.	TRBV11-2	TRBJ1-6	CASSLGGGYNSPLHF	TGTGCCAGCAGCTTGGGGGGAGGCTATAATTCACCCCTCCACTTT
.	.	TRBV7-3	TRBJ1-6	CASSLFRGNSPLHF	TGTGCCAGCAGCTTATTCAGGGGCAATTCACCCCTCCACTTT
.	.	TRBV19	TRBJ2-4	CASSTGTGRLGVWAKNIQYF	TGTGCCAGTAGTACGGGAACAGGGCGACTGGGGGTATGGGCCAAAAACATTCAGTACTTC
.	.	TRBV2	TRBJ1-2	CASRTGPGVTF	TGTGCCAGCAGAACCGGGCCCGGGGTCACCTTC
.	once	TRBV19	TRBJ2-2	CASSARGRTNTGELFF	TGTGCCAGTAGTGCTAGGGGCAGAACGAACACCGGGGAGCTGTTTTTT
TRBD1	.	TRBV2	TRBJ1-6	CASTLSATGPVHF	TGTGCCAGCACTTTATCCGCGACAGGGCCGGTCCACTTT
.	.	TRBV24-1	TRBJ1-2	CATSEPRGEAYGYTF	TGTGCCACCAGTGAGCCCCGGGGGGAGGCCTATGGCTACACCTTC
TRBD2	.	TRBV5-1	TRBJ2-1	CASSPVAGPNNEQFF	TGCGCCAGCAGCCCAGTAGCGGGGCCCAACAATGAGCAGTTCTTC
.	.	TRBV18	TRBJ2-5	CASSAGTGKETQYF	TGTGCCAGCTCAGCTGGGACTGGTAAAGAGACCCAGTACTTC
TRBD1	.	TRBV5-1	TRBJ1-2	CASSLKLQGSYGYTF	TGCGCCAGCAGCTTGAAGTTACAGGGGTCTTATGGCTACACCTTC
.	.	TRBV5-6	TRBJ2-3	CASSLSPIQESTDTQYF	TGTGCCAGCAGCTTGAGTCCCATACAGGAGAGCACAGATACGCAGTATTTT
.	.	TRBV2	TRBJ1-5	CASSEARGGGQPQHF	TGTGCCAGCAGTGAAGCGCGGGGGGGAGGTCAGCCCCAGCATTTT
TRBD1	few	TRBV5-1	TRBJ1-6	CASSSGTGGGSPLHF	TGCGCCAGCAGCTCCGGGACAGGGGGCGGTTCACCCCTCCACTTT
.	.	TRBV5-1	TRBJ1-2	CASSIDGDYGYTF	TGCGCCAGCAGCATCGACGGGGACTATGGCTACACCTTC
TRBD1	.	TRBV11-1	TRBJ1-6	CASSSTGGRGSPLHF	TGTGCCAGCAGTTCGACAGGGGGCCGGGGTTCACCCCTCCACTTT
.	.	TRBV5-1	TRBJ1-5	CASSQSGDQPQHF	TGCGCCAGCAGCCAATCGGGGGATCAGCCCCAGCATTTT
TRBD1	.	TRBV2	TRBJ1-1	CASSGVGGGYTEAFF	TGTGCCAGCAGTGGGGTAGGGGGCGGGTACACTGAAGCTTTCTTT
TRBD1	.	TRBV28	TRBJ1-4	CASRDRGSKLFF	TGTGCCAGCAGGGACAGGGGGTCAAAACTGTTTTTT
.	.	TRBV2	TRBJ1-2	CASSEWENNYGYTF	TGTGCCAGCAGTGAATGGGAGAATAACTATGGCTACACCTTC
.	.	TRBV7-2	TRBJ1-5	CASSPPPRGPGQPQHF	TGTGCCAGCAGCCCCCCACCGCGGGGGCCCGGTCAGCCCCAGCATTTT
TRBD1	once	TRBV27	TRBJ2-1	CASGAQGAYNEQFF	TGTGCCAGCGGGGCACAGGGGGCCTACAATGAGCAGTTCTTC
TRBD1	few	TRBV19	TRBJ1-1	CASLMPNRGWAFF	TGTGCCAGTCTGATGCCCAACAGGGGGTGGGCTTTCTTT
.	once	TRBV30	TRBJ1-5	CAWSASRRGQPQHF	TGTGCCTGGAGCGCAAGCCGGAGGGGCCAGCCCCAGCATTTT
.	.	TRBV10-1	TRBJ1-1	CASRLSGNTEAFF	TGCGCCAGCAGACTTTCGGGGAACACTGAAGCTTTCTTT
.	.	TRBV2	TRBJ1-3	CASSADSPRSGNTIYF	TGTGCCAGCAGTGCGGACAGCCCTCGGAGTGGAAACACCATATATTTT
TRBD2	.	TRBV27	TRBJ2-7	CASSFSAGSISYEQYF	TGTGCCAGCAGTTTCTCAGCGGGGTCCATCTCCTACGAGCAGTACTTC
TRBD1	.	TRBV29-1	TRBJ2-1	CSVQGASYNEQFF	TGCAGCGTTCAGGGGGCGTCCTACAATGAGCAGTTCTTC
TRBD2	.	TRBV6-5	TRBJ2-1	CATLRDGGYNEQFF	TGTGCCACCCTGCGGGACGGGGGGTACAATGAGCAGTTCTTC
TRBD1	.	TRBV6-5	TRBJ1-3	CATGDRGASGNTIYF	TGTGCCACCGGGGACAGGGGGGCCTCTGGAAACACCATATATTTT
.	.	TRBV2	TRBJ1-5	CASSSGASNQPQHF	TGTGCCAGCAGCTCCGGAGCAAGCAATCAGCCCCAGCATTTT
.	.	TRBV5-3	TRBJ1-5	CARSSRPGSNQPQHF	TGTGCCAGAAGCTCCAGGCCGGGGAGCAATCAGCCCCAGCATTTT
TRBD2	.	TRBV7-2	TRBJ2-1	CASSHAGGPRVGNEQFF	TGTGCCAGCAGCCACGCGGGGGGGCCACGAGTAGGAAATGAGCAGTTCTTC
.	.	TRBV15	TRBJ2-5	CATSRSRVTGETQYF	TGTGCCACCAGCAGATCCCGGGTGACTGGGGAGACCCAGTACTTC
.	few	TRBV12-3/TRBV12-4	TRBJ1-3	CASTLSRNTIYF	TGTGCCAGCACCCTTTCTAGAAACACCATATATTTT
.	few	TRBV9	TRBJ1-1	CASSVGGHTEAFF	TGTGCCAGCAGCGTAGGGGGGCACACTGAAGCTTTCTTT
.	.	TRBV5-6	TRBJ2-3	CASSLAVTDTQYF	TGTGCCAGCAGCTTGGCGGTCACAGATACGCAGTATTTT
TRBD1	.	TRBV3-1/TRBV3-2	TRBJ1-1	CASSPRQGLNTEAFF	TGTGCCAGCAGCCCCCGACAGGGATTGAACACTGAAGCTTTCTTT
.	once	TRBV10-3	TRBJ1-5	CAISDNTLAQHF	TGTGCCATCAGTGATAATACGTTAGCCCAGCATTTT
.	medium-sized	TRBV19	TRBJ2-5	CASSGGTEQETQYF	TGTGCCAGTAGTGGCGGGACAGAACAAGAGACCCAGTACTTC